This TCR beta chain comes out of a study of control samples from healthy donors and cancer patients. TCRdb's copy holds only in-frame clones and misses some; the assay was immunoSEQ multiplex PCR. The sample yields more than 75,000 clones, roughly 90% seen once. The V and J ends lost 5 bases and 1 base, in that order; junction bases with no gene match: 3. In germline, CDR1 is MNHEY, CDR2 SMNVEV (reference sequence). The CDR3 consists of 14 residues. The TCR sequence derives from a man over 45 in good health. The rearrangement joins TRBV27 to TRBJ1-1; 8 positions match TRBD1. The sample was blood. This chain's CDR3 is CASSRTGPNTEAFF. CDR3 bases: TGTGCCAGCAGTAGGACAGGGCCGAACACTGAAGCTTTCTTT.